This entry lists 5 T cell receptor beta chains sequenced from one sample in a study of blood T cells in healthy people across ages. The authors ran a second PCR of 7 to 11 cycles using a sample-barcoded 5' primer and a J-beta primer mix. TCRdb reprocessed the 5' RACE reads with MiXCR, giving one entry per CDR3 protein. The table has hundreds of thousands of distinct CDR3 sequences, 50% to 60% seen once. Specimen: blood. These receptors all stem from a man in his 60s in good health.

This clonotype was seen ten or more times. The CDR3 here is CASRPPGGDTQYF. The CDR3 DNA is TGTGCCAGCAGGCCCCCCGGGGGGGATACGCAGTATTTT. The chain employs TRBV12-3 or TRBV12-4 and TRBJ2-3; 7 bases map to TRBD2. Unmatched junction bases numbered 6, after V lost 6 bases and J lost 6 bases. CDR3 length: 13 residues.

This clonotype was seen a single time. V usage is TRBV7-2 and J usage is TRBJ2-2, with D maybe TRBD2 (5 bases). Germline CDR1 SGHTA, CDR2 FQGNSA. The CDR3 totals 15 residues. The V end was cut by 1 base, the J end by 1 base, with 7 bases between. CDR3 nucleotide sequence: TGTGCCAGCAGCTTAGTGAGGGTGAACACCGGGGAGCTGTTTTTT. Protein: CASSLVRVNTGELFF.

This clonotype has a handful of counts. V is TRBV20-1 and J is TRBJ1-2, with D tentatively TRBD1 (5 bases). Trimming removed 0 bases from V and 10 bases from J, with 9 bases in between. The germline V gene has CDR1 DFQATT and CDR2 SNEGSKA (reference sequence). The CDR3 extends over 11 amino acids. The CDR3 DNA sequence: TGCAGTGCTAGAGAGGGACTCTTCTACACCTTC. Translated, it gives CSAREGLFYTF.

The chain couples TRBV2 to TRBJ2-5; D perhaps matches TRBD1 (6 bases). Per germline, CDR1 SNHLY and CDR2 FYNNEI. The CDR3 spans 15 residues. Trimming removed 11 bases from V and 5 bases from J, with 24 bases in between. The DNA for the CDR3 is TGTGCCGGATCCTCTCGGGACAACCCGAGGGAGACCCAGTACTTC. As protein: CAGSSRDNPRETQYF. The whole variable domain, remainder taken from reference TRBV2 and TRBJ2-5, is EPEVTQTPSHQVTQMGQEVILRCVPISNHLYFYWYRQILGQKVEFLVSFYNNEISEKSEIFDDQFSVERPDGSNFTLKIRSTKLEDSAMYFCAGSSRDNPRETQYFGPGTRLLVL.

The rearrangement joins TRBV28 to TRBJ2-5, with 11 bases matching TRBD2. The CDR3 is 17 amino acids. CDR1 is MDHEN and CDR2 is SYDVKM in the germline V gene. V was pared by 5 bases and J by 4 bases, with 12 bases of the junction left unmatched. The CDR3 region is CASSHGTSGPERETQYF. Here the CDR3 DNA reads TGTGCCAGCAGTCACGGGACTAGCGGACCTGAGAGAGAGACCCAGTACTTC. Together with reference TRBV28 and TRBJ2-5, the CDR3 gives the full variable domain: DVKVTQSSRYLVKRTGEKVFLECVQDMDHENMFWYRQDPGLGLRLIYFSYDVKMKEKGDIPEGYSVSREKKERFSLILESASTNQTSMYLCASSHGTSGPERETQYFGPGTRLLVL.